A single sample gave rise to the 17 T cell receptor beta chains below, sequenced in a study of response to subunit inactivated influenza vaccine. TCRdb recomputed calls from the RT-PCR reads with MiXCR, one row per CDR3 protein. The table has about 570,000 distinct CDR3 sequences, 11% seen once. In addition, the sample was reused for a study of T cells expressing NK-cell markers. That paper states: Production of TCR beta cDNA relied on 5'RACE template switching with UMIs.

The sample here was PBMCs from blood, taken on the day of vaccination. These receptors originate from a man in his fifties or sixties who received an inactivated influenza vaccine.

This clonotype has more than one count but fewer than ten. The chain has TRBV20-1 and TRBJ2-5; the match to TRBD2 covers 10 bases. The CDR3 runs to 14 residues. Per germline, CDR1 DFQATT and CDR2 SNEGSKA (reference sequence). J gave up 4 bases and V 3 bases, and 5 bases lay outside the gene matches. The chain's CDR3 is CSARELAGVETQYF. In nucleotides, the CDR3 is TGCAGTGCTAGGGAGCTAGCGGGAGTAGAGACCCAGTACTTC.

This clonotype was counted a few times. CDR3 region: CASGQDVQYF. The CDR3 DNA reads as TGTGCCAGCGGTCAGGACGTTCAGTATTTT. The chain uses TRBV6-5 and TRBJ2-3, with no clear D. The V and J ends lost 8 bases and 12 bases respectively, with 12 bases between them. This CDR3 has 10 residues. CDR1 and CDR2 (germline): MNHEY, SVGAGI.

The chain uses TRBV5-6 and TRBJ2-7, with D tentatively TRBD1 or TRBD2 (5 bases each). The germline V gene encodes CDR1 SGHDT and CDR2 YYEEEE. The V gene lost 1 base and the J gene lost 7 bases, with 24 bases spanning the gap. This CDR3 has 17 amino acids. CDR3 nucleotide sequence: TGTGCCAGCAGCTTGAACGCCGGGGCCTACTGGGCACGGGAGCAGTACTTC. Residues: CASSLNAGAYWAREQYF.

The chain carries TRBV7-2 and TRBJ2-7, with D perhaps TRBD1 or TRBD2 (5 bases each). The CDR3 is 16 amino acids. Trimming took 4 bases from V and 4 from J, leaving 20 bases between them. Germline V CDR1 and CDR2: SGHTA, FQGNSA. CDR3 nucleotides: TGTGCCAGCAGCTACCCCGGGACCCACAAGGAATACGAGCAGTACTTC. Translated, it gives CASSYPGTHKEYEQYF.

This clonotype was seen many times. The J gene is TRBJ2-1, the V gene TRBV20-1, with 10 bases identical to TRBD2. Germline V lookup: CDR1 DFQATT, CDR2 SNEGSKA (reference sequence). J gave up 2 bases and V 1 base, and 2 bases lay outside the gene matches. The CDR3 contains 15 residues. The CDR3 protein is CSARVGTSAYNEQFF. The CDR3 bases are TGCAGTGCTAGAGTGGGGACTAGCGCCTACAATGAGCAGTTCTTC.

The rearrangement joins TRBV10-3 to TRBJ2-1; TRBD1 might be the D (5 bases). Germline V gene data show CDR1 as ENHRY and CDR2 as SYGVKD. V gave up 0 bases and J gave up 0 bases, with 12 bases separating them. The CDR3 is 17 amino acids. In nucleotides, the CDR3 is TGTGCCATCAGTGAGTCGATACAGGCAAGCTCCTACAATGAGCAGTTCTTC. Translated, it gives CAISESIQASSYNEQFF.

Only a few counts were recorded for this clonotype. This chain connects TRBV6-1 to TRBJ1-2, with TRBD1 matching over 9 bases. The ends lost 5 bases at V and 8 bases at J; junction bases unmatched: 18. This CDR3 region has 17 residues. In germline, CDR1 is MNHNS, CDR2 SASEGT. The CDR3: CASSPGQGNPPLVGYTF. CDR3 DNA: TGTGCCAGCAGTCCGGGACAGGGCAACCCCCCGCTGGTGGGCTACACCTTC.

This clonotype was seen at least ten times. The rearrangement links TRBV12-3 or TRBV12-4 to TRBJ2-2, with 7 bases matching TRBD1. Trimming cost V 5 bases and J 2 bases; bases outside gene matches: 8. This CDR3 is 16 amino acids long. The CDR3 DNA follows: TGTGCCAGCAGTCACGCCGGGACAGCTAACACCGGGGAGCTGTTTTTT. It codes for CASSHAGTANTGELFF.

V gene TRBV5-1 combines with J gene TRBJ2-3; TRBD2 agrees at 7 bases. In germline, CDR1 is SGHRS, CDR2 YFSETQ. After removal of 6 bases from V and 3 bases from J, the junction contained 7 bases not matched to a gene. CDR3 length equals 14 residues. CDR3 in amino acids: CASKTRAGTDTQYF. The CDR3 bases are TGCGCCAGCAAAACTCGAGCGGGAACAGATACGCAGTATTTT.

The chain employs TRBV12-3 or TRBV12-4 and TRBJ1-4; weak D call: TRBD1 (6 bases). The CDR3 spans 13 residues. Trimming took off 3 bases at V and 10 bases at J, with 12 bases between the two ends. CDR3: CASSLRGKAKLFF. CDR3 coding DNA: TGTGCCAGCAGTTTGAGGGGGAAAGCAAAACTGTTTTTT.

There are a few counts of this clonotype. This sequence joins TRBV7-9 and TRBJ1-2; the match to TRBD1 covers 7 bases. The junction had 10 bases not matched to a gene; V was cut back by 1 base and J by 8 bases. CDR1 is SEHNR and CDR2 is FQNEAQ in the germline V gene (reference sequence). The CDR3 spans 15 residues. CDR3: CASSLGGRTGPGYTF. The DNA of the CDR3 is TGTGCCAGCAGCTTAGGAGGTCGGACAGGTCCGGGCTACACCTTC.

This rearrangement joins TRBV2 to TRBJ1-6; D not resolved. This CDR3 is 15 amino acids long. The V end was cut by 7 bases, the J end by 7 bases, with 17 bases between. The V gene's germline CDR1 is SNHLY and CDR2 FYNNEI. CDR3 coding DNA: TGTGCCAGCACCCTCGAGGTATCCGGGAATTCACCCCTCCACTTT. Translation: CASTLEVSGNSPLHF.

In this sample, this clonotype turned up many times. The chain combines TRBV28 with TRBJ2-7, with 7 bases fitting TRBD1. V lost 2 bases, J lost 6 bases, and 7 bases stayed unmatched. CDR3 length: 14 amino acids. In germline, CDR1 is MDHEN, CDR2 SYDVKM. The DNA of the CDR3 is TGTGCCAGCAGTTTAGCGACAGGGCGTGGCGAGCAGTACTTC. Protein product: CASSLATGRGEQYF.

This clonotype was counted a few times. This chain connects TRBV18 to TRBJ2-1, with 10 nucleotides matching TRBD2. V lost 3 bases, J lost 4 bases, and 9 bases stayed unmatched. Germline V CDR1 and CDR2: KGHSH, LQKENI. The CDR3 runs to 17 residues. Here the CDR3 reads CASSPTSGTAPYNEQFF. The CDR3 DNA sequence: TGTGCCAGCTCACCCACTAGCGGGACCGCCCCTTACAATGAGCAGTTCTTC.

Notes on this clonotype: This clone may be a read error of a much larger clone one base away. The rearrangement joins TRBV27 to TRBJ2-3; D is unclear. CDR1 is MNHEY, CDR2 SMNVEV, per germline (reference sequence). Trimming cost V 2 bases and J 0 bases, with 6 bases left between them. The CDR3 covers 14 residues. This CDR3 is CASSLIGSTDTQYF. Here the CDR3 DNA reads TGTGCCAGCAGTTTAATAGGGAGCACAGATACGCAGTATTTT.

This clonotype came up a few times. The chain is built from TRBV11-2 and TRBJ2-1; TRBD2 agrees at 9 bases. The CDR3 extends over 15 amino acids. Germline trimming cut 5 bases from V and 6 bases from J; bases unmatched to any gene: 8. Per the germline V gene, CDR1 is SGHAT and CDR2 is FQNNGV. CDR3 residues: CASSALAGLINEQFF. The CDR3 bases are TGTGCCAGCAGCGCACTAGCGGGTCTCATCAATGAGCAGTTCTTC. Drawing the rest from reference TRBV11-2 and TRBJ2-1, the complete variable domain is EAGVAQSPRYKIIEKRQSVAFWCNPISGHATLYWYQQILGQGPKLLIQFQNNGVVDDSQLPKDRFSAERLKGVDSTLKIQPAKLEDSAVYLCASSALAGLINEQFFGPGTRLTVL.

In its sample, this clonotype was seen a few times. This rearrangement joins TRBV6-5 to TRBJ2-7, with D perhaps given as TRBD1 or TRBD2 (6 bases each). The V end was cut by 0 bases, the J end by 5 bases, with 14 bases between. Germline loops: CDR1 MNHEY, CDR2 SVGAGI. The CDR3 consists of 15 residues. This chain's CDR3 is CASSYSPSGAHEQYF. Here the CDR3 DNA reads TGTGCCAGCAGTTACTCGCCCTCGGGGGCCCACGAGCAGTACTTC.